This T cell receptor (beta chain) was recovered during a study of response to subunit inactivated influenza vaccine. Overall study findings and caveats: The authors put forward the suggestion that each seasonal influenza vaccination may bring in only a limited number of new T cells.

In its sample, this clonotype was seen a few times. The antigen remains undetermined. The CDR3 extends over 12 amino acids. V was shortened by 6 bases and J by 1 base, with 7 bases between the two germline ends. The germline V gene has CDR1 ENHRY and CDR2 SYGVKD. TCRdb processed the RT-PCR reads anew with MiXCR; each CDR3 protein has one entry. This sample has approximately 500,000 distinct CDR3 sequences, with roughly 15% found just once. The TCR sequence derives from a man aged 50 to 59 who received an inactivated influenza vaccine. Sequenced material: PBMCs from blood, taken 12 days after vaccination. The rearrangement joins TRBV10-3 to TRBJ2-7; possible D gene TRBD1, 6 bases. The CDR3 coding sequence is TGTGCCATCAGCGGACAGTCCTACGAGCAGTACTTC. Its protein is CAISGQSYEQYF.